This T cell receptor beta chain came from a study of control samples from healthy donors and cancer patients. Libraries were prepared by immunoSEQ multiplex PCR; TCRdb keeps only in-frame clonotypes and omits some of them. The sample contains 160,000 or so clones, 96% of which appear only once. CDR3 length: 12 residues. V lost 3 bases, J lost 11 bases, and 7 bases stayed unmatched. Germline values: CDR1 SGDLS, CDR2 YYNGEE. This sequence was found in a woman aged 25 to 39 in good health. The J gene is TRBJ1-1, the V gene TRBV9; 7 bases align to TRBD1. Input material: blood. The CDR3 DNA follows: TGTGCCAGCAGCGGACAGGGTGTAGGGGCTTTCTTT. As protein: CASSGQGVGAFF.